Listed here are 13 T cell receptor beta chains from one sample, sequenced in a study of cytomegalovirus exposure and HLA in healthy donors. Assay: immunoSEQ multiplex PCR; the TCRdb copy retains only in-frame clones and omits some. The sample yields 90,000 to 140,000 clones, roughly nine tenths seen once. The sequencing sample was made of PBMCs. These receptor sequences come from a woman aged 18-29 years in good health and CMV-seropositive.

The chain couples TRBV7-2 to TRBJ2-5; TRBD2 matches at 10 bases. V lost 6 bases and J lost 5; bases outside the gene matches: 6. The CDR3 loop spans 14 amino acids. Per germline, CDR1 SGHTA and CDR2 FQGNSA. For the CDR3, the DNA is TGTGCCAGCAGAAAAGTAGCGGGAGGCGAGACCCAGTACTTC. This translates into CASRKVAGGETQYF.

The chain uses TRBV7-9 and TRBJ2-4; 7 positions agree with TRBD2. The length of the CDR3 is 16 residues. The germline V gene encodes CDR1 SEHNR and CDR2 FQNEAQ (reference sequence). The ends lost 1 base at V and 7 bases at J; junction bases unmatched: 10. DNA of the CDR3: TGTGCCAGCAGCTTAGTTCAAGGGAGGGCCTCTAACATTCAGTACTTC. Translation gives CASSLVQGRASNIQYF.

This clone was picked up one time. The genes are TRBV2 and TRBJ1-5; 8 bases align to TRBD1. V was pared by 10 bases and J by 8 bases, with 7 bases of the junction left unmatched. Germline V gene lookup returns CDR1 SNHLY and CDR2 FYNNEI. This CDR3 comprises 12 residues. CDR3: CATRTGREPQHF. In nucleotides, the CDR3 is TGTGCCACCCGGACAGGGAGGGAGCCCCAGCATTTT.

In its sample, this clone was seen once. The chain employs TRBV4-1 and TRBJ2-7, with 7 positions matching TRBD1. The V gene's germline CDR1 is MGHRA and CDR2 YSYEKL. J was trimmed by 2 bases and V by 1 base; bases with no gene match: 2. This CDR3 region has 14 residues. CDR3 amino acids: CASSQAQGAYEQYF. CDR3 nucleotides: TGCGCCAGCAGCCAAGCTCAGGGGGCCTACGAGCAGTACTTC.

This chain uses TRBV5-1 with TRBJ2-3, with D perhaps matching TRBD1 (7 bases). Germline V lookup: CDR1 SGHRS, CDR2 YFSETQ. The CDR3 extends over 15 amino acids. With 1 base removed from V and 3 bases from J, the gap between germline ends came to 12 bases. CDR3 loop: CASSLPGGNTDTQYF. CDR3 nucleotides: TGCGCCAGCAGCTTGCCAGGGGGGAATACAGATACGCAGTATTTT.

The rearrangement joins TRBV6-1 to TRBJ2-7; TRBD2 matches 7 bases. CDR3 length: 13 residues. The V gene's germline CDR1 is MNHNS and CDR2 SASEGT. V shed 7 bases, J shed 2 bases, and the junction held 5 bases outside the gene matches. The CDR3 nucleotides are TGTGCCAGCACCCTCGGGACTACCTACGAGCAGTACTTC. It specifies CASTLGTTYEQYF.

The CDR3 sequence is CASSLIAGANTGELFF. The CDR3 region has the DNA TGTGCCAGCAGCTTAATAGCAGGGGCGAACACCGGGGAGCTGTTTTTT. The chain links TRBV7-3 to TRBJ2-2, with D perhaps matching TRBD1 (6 bases). CDR3 length: 16 amino acids. The germline gives CDR1 SGHTA, CDR2 FQGTGA. Trimming left V 1 base short and J 0 bases short, with 9 bases between.

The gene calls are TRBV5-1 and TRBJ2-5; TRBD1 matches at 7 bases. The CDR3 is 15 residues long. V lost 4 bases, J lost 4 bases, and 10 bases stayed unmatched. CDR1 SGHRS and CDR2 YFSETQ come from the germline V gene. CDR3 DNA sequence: TGCGCCAGCAGCCCCCAAGAAGGGGGCGCAGAGACCCAGTACTTC. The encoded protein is CASSPQEGGAETQYF.

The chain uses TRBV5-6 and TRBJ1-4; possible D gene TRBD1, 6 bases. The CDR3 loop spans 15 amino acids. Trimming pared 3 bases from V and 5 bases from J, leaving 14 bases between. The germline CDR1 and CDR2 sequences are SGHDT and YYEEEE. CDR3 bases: TGTGCCAGCAGCTCGAAGGGGGTCCCGAATGAAAAACTGTTTTTT. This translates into CASSSKGVPNEKLFF.

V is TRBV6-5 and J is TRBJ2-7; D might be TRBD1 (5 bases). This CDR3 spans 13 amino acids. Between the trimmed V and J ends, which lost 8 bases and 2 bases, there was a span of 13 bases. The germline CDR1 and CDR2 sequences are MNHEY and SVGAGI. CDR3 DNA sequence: TGTGCCAGCGGTGGGGCGCCGGCCTACGAGCAGTACTTC. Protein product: CASGGAPAYEQYF.

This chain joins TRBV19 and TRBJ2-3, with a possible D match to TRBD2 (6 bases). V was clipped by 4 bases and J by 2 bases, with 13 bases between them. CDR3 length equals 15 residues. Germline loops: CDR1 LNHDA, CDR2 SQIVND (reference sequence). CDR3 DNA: TGTGCCAGTAGTACCGTAGCGGAGGACACAGATACGCAGTATTTT. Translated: CASSTVAEDTDTQYF.

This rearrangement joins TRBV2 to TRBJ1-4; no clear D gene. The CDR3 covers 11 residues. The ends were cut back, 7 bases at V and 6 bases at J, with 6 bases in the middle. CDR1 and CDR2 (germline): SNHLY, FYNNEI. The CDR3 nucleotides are TGTGCCAGCACCGTCCATGAAAAACTGTTTTTT. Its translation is CASTVHEKLFF. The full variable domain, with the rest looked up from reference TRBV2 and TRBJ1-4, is EPEVTQTPSHQVTQMGQEVILRCVPISNHLYFYWYRQILGQKVEFLVSFYNNEISEKSEIFDDQFSVERPDGSNFTLKIRSTKLEDSAMYFCASTVHEKLFFGSGTQLSVL.

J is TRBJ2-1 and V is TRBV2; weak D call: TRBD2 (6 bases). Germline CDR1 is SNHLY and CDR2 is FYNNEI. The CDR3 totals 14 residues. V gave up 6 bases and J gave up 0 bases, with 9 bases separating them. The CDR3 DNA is TGTGCCAGCAGGCGGGGTAGCTCCTACAATGAGCAGTTCTTC. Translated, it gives CASRRGSSYNEQFF.